This TCR beta chain was recovered during a study of cytotoxic CD8 clonotypes in ibrutinib-treated CLL. Findings of the study overall: Under treatment, the uncommon public clonotypes either contracted or remained stable.

Notes on this clone: Its antigen is not known.

V shed 3 bases, J shed 4 bases, and the junction held 6 bases outside the gene matches. The germline CDR1 and CDR2 sequences are SGHRS and YFSETQ. The length of the CDR3 is 14 residues. Data came from immunoSEQ multiplex PCR; TCRdb stores just in-frame clones and leaves some out. The table shows around 97,000 clones, with almost 80% occurring only once. This chain uses TRBV5-1 with TRBJ2-7; 8 bases map to TRBD1. Source: PBMCs, taken after 12 months of ibrutinib treatment. This clonotype originated in a human donor with chronic lymphocytic leukemia. The DNA for the CDR3 is TGCGCCAGCAGCTCACCGGGACAGGTATACGAGCAGTACTTC. Translating gives CASSSPGQVYEQYF.